A selection of T cell receptor beta chains follows, all from one sample in a study of CD8 T cells in ankylosing spondylitis. A single record per CDR3 protein comes from TCRdb applying MiXCR to the 5' RACE reads. The table includes a few hundred thousand distinct CDR3 sequences, 20% to 25% detected once. The source material was blood, either unsorted or a sorted T cell fraction (not recorded which). All receptors come from a male donor with ankylosing spondylitis. Each CDR3 is given with its conserved first and last residue. D genes are given only for firm matches. The size of a clone is reported for some rows only, either as once, few or many, or as a class for expanded clones.

v_gene	d_gene	abundance	j_gene	CDR3nt	CDR3aa
TRBV28	NA	NA	TRBJ1-5	TGTGCCAGCGGGAGGCAGATCATTAGCAATCAGCCCCAGCATTTT	CASGRQIISNQPQHF
TRBV4-3	NA	few	TRBJ2-2	TGCGCCAGCAGCCAAGAAGTTAACAGCAACACCGGGGAGCTGTTTTTT	CASSQEVNSNTGELFF
TRBV10-1	NA	NA	TRBJ2-7	TGCGCCAGCAGTGACGTTTCCTACGAGCAGTACTTC	CASSDVSYEQYF
TRBV12-3/TRBV12-4	TRBD1	NA	TRBJ1-2	TGTGCCAGCACCACGGACAGGGAGGACTATGGCTACACCTTC	CASTTDREDYGYTF
TRBV19	NA	many	TRBJ2-3	TGTGCCAGTAGCCCCAGACGGGATACGCAGTATTTT	CASSPRRDTQYF
TRBV5-1	NA	NA	TRBJ1-1	TGCGCCAGCCTACCGACAGGACAGACGAACACTGAAGCTTTCTTT	CASLPTGQTNTEAFF
TRBV9	TRBD1	few	TRBJ1-2	TGTGCCAGCAGCGTAGGGACAGGGAGAAATGGCTACACCTTC	CASSVGTGRNGYTF
TRBV27	NA	NA	TRBJ2-3	TGTGCCAGCAGTACCCCCCTTGGGACAGATACGCAGTATTTT	CASSTPLGTDTQYF
TRBV27	TRBD1	few	TRBJ1-1	TGTGCCAGCAAAAGACAGGGTGGCACTGAAGCTTTCTTT	CASKRQGGTEAFF
TRBV6-2/TRBV6-3	NA	NA	TRBJ2-1	TGTGCCAGCAGTTACGCAGGACACAATGAGCAGTTCTTC	CASSYAGHNEQFF
TRBV7-9	NA	NA	TRBJ2-1	TGTGCCAGCAGCTCAGGCCGATTCTCCTACAATGAGCAGTTCTTC	CASSSGRFSYNEQFF
TRBV5-1	NA	NA	TRBJ2-1	TGCGCCAGCAGCTTGGGGGTTGCTGAGCAGTTCTTC	CASSLGVAEQFF
TRBV2	TRBD2	NA	TRBJ2-1	TGTGCCAGCAGCGCCGAGCGGGGGGACTACAATGAGCAGTTCTTC	CASSAERGDYNEQFF
TRBV4-1	TRBD1	NA	TRBJ1-2	TGCGCCAGCAGCCAAGAATTAACAGGGGGATATGGCTACACCTTC	CASSQELTGGYGYTF
TRBV4-1	TRBD2	NA	TRBJ2-2	TGCGCCAGCAGCCAACCCCTCCCACTAGCGCGAGCGGACACCGGGGAGCTGTTTTTT	CASSQPLPLARADTGELFF
TRBV5-1	NA	NA	TRBJ2-7	TGCGCCAGCAGCTTGGACAGCAGCTCCTACGAGCAGTACTTC	CASSLDSSSYEQYF
TRBV4-3	NA	few	TRBJ1-5	TGCGCCAGCAGCCAGGGTGATAGCAATCAGCCCCAGCATTTT	CASSQGDSNQPQHF
TRBV29-1	NA	NA	TRBJ2-2	TGCAGCGTTGAGAGGGGACGGGAGCTGTTTTTT	CSVERGRELFF
TRBV5-1	NA	few	TRBJ2-7	TGCGCCAGCAGCCCCGTGACCACCTACGAGCAGTACTTC	CASSPVTTYEQYF
TRBV29-1	TRBD2	many	TRBJ2-1	TGCAGCGTTGAACTCCATCGGACTAGAGAAAATGAGCAGTTCTTC	CSVELHRTRENEQFF
TRBV3-1	NA	NA	TRBJ2-3	TGTGCCAGCAGTCGGCAGCCTCGGGATACGCAGTATTTT	CASSRQPRDTQYF
TRBV18	NA	few	TRBJ2-5	TGTGCCAGCTCACCACCTGGCCAGACCCAGTACTTC	CASSPPGQTQYF
TRBV5-1	NA	few	TRBJ2-6	TGCGCCAGCAGCTTAGAGTTTTTCTCTGGGGCCAACGTCCTGACTTTC	CASSLEFFSGANVLTF
TRBV28	NA	NA	TRBJ2-5	TGTGCCAGCAGTCAAGGGGGTTCTCAAGAGACCCAGTACTTC	CASSQGGSQETQYF
TRBV5-1	TRBD2	NA	TRBJ2-3	TGCGCCAGCAGCATAGGGAGGGCCCTGAGCACAGATACGCAGTATTTT	CASSIGRALSTDTQYF
TRBV5-1	NA	many	TRBJ1-5	TGCGCCAGCAGCTTGGGCGTAAATCAGCCCCAGCATTTT	CASSLGVNQPQHF